The subject of this entry is one TCR beta chain. This record comes from a study of blood T cell repertoires in COVID-19. Profiled with immunoSEQ multiplex PCR; TCRdb holds only in-frame clones, not every one. The sample carries 200,000 to 250,000 clones, about 87% recorded once. The source is a woman between 25 and 40 years old who had been exposed to COVID-19. What was sequenced was PBMCs or T cells enriched from blood (not recorded which).

For the CDR3, the DNA is TGTGCCAGCAGTTTATCGACTAGCGGGAGATGGGAGACCCAGTACTTC. It translates to CASSLSTSGRWETQYF. The V and J genes are TRBV27 and TRBJ2-5; 12 bases are a match to TRBD2. J lost 5 bases, V lost 0 bases, and 4 bases had no gene match. The CDR3 contains 16 residues. CDR1 is MNHEY and CDR2 is SMNVEV in the germline V gene (reference sequence).